This section outlines one T cell receptor (beta chain) sequence together with its context. V dropped 3 bases and J dropped 0 bases, with 6 bases sitting between them. From germline, CDR1 is MNHEY and CDR2 SMNVEV (reference sequence). CDR3 size: 15 residues. These data belong to a study of CD8+ T cells in alopecia areata. Reverse transcribed after extraction, RNA yielded cDNA as the sequencing template. Sequenced by immunoSEQ multiplex PCR; TCRdb stores in-frame clones only, minus some. Counted here are some 120,000 clones, over 50% occurring once; the ten biggest clones make up roughly 4.3%. The TCR sequence derives from a human donor with alopecia areata. The J gene is TRBJ1-6, the V gene TRBV27; D is unclear. Source: CD4+ T cells sorted from blood, taken at week 0. The CDR3 region has the DNA TGTGCCAGCAGTTTGCGGAGCTCCTATAATTCACCCCTCCACTTT. This encodes CASSLRSSYNSPLHF.